This is a list of T cell receptor beta chains from one sample in a study of T cell changes during pregnancy in multiple sclerosis. TCRdb's table, derived via immunoSEQ multiplex PCR, lists solely in-frame clones and lacks some. Of approximately 50,000 clones listed, more than 85% are singletons. The sample here was CD4+ T cells from peripheral blood mononuclear cells, taken after pregnancy. The source is a female donor with multiple sclerosis, enrolled in a pregnancy study. Each CDR3 is given with its conserved first and last residue. A D gene is named only where the DNA matches it firmly. Part of the rows lack a size; the others show once, few, many or a class for expanded clones.

clone size,J gene,V gene,D gene,CDR3 DNA,CDR3 protein
NA,TRBJ2-1,TRBV28,TRBD2,TGTGCCAGCAAGTTTCGGAGCGGGAGGTGGAATGAGCAGTTCTTC,CASKFRSGRWNEQFF
NA,TRBJ2-7,TRBV5-4,NA,TGTGCCAGCAATCTCCAGGGCTTCGAGCAGTACTTC,CASNLQGFEQYF
NA,TRBJ1-5,TRBV5-5,NA,TGTGCCAGCAGCCGGGGTGGGGGCAGGGCCCTTCAGCATTTT,CASSRGGGRALQHF
NA,TRBJ2-3,TRBV27,TRBD2,TGTGCCAGCACTACTAGCGGGAGAACAGATACGCAGTATTTT,CASTTSGRTDTQYF
NA,TRBJ2-5,TRBV9,NA,TGTGCCAGCAGTCCCGGTGGCCGGAGGGAGACCCAGTACTTC,CASSPGGRRETQYF
NA,TRBJ2-7,TRBV30,NA,TGTGCCTGGAACAAACACTCCTACGAGCAGTACTTC,CAWNKHSYEQYF
once,TRBJ2-1,TRBV5-4,TRBD2,TGTGCCAGCAGCTTGGGGATAGCGGGAGGTATTGGGGAGCAGTTCTTC,CASSLGIAGGIGEQFF
NA,TRBJ2-7,TRBV7-8,TRBD1,TGTGCCAGCAGCTTAGGGCTGACAGGGTCGACGGAGCAGTACTTC,CASSLGLTGSTEQYF
NA,TRBJ1-3,TRBV6-6,NA,TGTGCCAGCAGTTACGGGGCAGGAGAGAGAAACACCATATATTTT,CASSYGAGERNTIYF
NA,TRBJ2-3,TRBV10-3,TRBD1,TGTGCCATCAGCCCAGGGCAGGGGGAACCCACAGATACGCAGTATTTT,CAISPGQGEPTDTQYF
NA,TRBJ2-7,TRBV4-1,TRBD2,TGCGCCAGCAGCCAAGGACTAGCGGGTCACTACGAGCAGTACTTC,CASSQGLAGHYEQYF
NA,TRBJ2-7,TRBV11-2,TRBD1,TGTGCCAGCAGCTTAGGGGACAGGGGGCTACACGAGCAGTACTTC,CASSLGDRGLHEQYF
NA,TRBJ2-6,TRBV18,NA,TGTGCCAGCTCGCCCCTGGGGCAAAGCTCTGGGGCCAACGTCCTGACTTTC,CASSPLGQSSGANVLTF
NA,TRBJ2-1,TRBV5-1,TRBD2,TGCGCCAGCAGCTTAGCGGGAAGTTACAATGAGCAGTTCTTC,CASSLAGSYNEQFF
NA,TRBJ1-1,TRBV29-1,NA,TGCAGCGCCCAATCAACAGGGAACACTGAAGCTTTCTTT,CSAQSTGNTEAFF
NA,TRBJ2-1,TRBV6-1,TRBD1,TGTGCCAGCAGTGCGGGACAGATAAATGAGCAGTTCTTC,CASSAGQINEQFF
NA,TRBJ2-5,TRBV5-4,TRBD2,TGTGCCAGCAGCGAGACTAGCGGGAGGGTTGGGGAGACCCAGTACTTC,CASSETSGRVGETQYF
once,TRBJ2-3,TRBV18,NA,TGTGCCAGCTCACCTTCGGTTAGAGGCACAGATACGCAGTATTTT,CASSPSVRGTDTQYF
NA,TRBJ2-2,TRBV7-8,NA,TGTGCCAGCAGCTTTAGTGAGGGCCGCACCGGGGAGCTGTTTTTT,CASSFSEGRTGELFF
NA,TRBJ2-7,TRBV27,NA,TGTGCCAGCAGTACCGCGTGGGACTCAATCTCTCTTAGGGAGCAGTACTTC,CASSTAWDSISLREQYF
NA,TRBJ1-1,TRBV7-2,NA,TGTGCCAGCAGCTTAGATAACAGGAACACTGAAGCTTTCTTT,CASSLDNRNTEAFF
once,TRBJ1-1,TRBV10-1,NA,TGCGCCATCACGGCGGCCAAGATAATGAACACTGAAGCTTTCTTT,CAITAAKIMNTEAFF
NA,TRBJ2-5,TRBV7-9,TRBD2,TGTGCCAGCAGCTTAGTACCTAGCGGGGGTGAGACCCAGTACTTC,CASSLVPSGGETQYF
NA,TRBJ2-7,TRBV19,NA,TGTGCCAGTAGTATTGGACAGAGAGCCTACGAGCAGTACTTC,CASSIGQRAYEQYF
NA,TRBJ2-2,TRBV10-1,TRBD1,TGCGCCAGCAGTGAGTCCCCAGACAGGGGTGACACCGGGGAGCTGTTTTTT,CASSESPDRGDTGELFF
NA,TRBJ1-1,TRBV19,TRBD1,TGTGCCAGTACCTGGGACAGGAACACTGAAGCTTTCTTT,CASTWDRNTEAFF
NA,TRBJ1-5,TRBV7-5,NA,TGTGTCAGAAGCTTTCCAGATAGCAATCAGCCCCAGCATTTT,CVRSFPDSNQPQHF
NA,TRBJ1-5,TRBV5-1,TRBD1,TGCGCCAGCAGCTTGGGACAGGGCCCAACGTTTAGCAATCAGCCCCAGCATTTT,CASSLGQGPTFSNQPQHF
NA,TRBJ2-3,TRBV30,TRBD2,TGTGCCTGGACCCTAGCGGGAGGGCTTACAGATACGCAGTATTTT,CAWTLAGGLTDTQYF
NA,TRBJ1-5,TRBV19,NA,TGTGCCAGTAGTAGTCAGGGGACGAATCAGCCCCAGCATTTT,CASSSQGTNQPQHF
once,TRBJ2-5,TRBV5-4,NA,TGTGCCAGCAGCCCCGGGGTTTCCGAGACCCAGTACTTC,CASSPGVSETQYF
NA,TRBJ2-6,TRBV19,NA,TGTGCCAGTAGTAGCAGGACAGCTGGGGCCAACGTCCTGACTTTC,CASSSRTAGANVLTF
NA,TRBJ2-3,TRBV19,NA,TGTGCCAGTAGTAGGGCTAGCGGCACAGATACGCAGTATTTT,CASSRASGTDTQYF
NA,TRBJ2-2,TRBV5-1,NA,TGCGCCAGCAGCTTGGTCGTTGCTAGTCAGCGGGAGCTGTTTTTT,CASSLVVASQRELFF
NA,TRBJ2-5,TRBV7-2,TRBD2,TGTGCCAGCAGCTTAGGGGGGGGTCCGGGACAAGAGACCCAGTACTTC,CASSLGGGPGQETQYF
NA,TRBJ1-2,TRBV14,TRBD1,TGTGCCAGCAGCCAAGATCGGGACAGGGCCTCCTACACCTTC,CASSQDRDRASYTF